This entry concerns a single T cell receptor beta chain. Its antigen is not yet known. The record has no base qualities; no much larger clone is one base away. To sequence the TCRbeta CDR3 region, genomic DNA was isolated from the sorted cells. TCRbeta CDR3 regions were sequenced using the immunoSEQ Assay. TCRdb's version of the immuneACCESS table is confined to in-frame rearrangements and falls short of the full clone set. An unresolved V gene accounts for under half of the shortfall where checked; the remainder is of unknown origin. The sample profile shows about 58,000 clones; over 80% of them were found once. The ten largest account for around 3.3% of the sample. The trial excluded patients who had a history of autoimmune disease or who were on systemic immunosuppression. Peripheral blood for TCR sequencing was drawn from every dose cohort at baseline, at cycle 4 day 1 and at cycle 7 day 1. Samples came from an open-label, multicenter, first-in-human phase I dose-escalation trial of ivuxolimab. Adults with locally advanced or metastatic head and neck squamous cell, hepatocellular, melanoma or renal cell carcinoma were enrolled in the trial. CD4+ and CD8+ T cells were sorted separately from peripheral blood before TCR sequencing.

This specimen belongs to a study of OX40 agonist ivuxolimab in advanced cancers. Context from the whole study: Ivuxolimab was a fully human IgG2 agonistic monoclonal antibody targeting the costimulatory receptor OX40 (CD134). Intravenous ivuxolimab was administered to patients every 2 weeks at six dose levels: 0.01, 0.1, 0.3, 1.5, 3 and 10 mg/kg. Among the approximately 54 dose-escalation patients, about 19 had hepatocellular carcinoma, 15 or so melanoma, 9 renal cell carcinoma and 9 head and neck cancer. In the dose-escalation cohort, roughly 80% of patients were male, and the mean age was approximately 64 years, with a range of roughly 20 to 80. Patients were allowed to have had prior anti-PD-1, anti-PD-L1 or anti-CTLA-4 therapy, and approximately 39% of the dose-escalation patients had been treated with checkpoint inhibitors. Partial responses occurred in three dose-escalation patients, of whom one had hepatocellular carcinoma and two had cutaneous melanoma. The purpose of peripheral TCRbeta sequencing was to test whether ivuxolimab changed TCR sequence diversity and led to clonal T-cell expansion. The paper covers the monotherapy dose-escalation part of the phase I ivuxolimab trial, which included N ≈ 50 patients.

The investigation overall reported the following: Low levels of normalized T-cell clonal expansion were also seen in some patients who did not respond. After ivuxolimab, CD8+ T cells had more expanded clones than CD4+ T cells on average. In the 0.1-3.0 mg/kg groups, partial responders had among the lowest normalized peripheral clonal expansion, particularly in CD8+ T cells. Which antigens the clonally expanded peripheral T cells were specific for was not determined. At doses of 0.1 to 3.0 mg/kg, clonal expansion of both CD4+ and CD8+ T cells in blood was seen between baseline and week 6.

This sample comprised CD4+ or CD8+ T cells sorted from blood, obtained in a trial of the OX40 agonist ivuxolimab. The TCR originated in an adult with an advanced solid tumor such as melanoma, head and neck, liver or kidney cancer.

The DNA sequence follows: TGTGCCAGTAAGGGGACGGGCTTGAACACTGAAGCTTTCTTT. This translates into CASKGTGLNTEAFF. The rearranged chain carries TRBV19 and TRBJ1-1, with TRBD1 perhaps the D gene, on 5 matching bases. Trimming removed 7 bases from V and 0 bases from J, leaving 12 bases between the germline ends. The CDR3 numbers 14 residues from cysteine through phenylalanine. Only CDR3 DNA is held: 42 bases, read in frame from base 1. Based on the germline V gene (reference sequence), the CDR1 and CDR2 sequences are LNHDA and SQIVND.